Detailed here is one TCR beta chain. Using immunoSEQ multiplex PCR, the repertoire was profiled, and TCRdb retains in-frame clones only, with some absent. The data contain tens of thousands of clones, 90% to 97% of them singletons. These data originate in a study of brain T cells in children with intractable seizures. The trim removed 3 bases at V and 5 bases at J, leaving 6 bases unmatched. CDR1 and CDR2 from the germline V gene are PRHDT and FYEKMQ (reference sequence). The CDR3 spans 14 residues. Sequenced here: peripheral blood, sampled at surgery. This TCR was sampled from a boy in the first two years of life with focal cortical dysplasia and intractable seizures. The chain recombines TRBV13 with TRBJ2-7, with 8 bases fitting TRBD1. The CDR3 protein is CASSFRTGNNEQYF. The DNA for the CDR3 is TGTGCCAGCAGCTTCCGGACAGGGAACAACGAGCAGTACTTC.